This TCR beta chain was obtained from a study of identical twins. TCRdb independently ran MiXCR on the 5' RACE reads; one entry per CDR3 protein. The data hold some 210,000 distinct CDR3 sequences, with about 16% observed a single time. The sample also formed part of further work on T cells expressing NK-cell markers.

The clonotype originates from a young woman in good health. Specimen: CD8+ T cells sorted from blood.

CDR3 residues: CASRRGGKTDTQYF. DNA for the CDR3: TGTGCCAGCCGCCGCGGGGGTAAGACAGATACGCAGTATTTT. The V gene is TRBV27, the J gene TRBJ2-3, with TRBD2 identical over 7 bases. CDR1 is MNHEY and CDR2 is SMNVEV in the germline V gene (reference sequence). The J segment lost 3 bases and the V segment lost 8 bases, leaving 8 bases of the junction unmatched. The CDR3 covers 14 residues.